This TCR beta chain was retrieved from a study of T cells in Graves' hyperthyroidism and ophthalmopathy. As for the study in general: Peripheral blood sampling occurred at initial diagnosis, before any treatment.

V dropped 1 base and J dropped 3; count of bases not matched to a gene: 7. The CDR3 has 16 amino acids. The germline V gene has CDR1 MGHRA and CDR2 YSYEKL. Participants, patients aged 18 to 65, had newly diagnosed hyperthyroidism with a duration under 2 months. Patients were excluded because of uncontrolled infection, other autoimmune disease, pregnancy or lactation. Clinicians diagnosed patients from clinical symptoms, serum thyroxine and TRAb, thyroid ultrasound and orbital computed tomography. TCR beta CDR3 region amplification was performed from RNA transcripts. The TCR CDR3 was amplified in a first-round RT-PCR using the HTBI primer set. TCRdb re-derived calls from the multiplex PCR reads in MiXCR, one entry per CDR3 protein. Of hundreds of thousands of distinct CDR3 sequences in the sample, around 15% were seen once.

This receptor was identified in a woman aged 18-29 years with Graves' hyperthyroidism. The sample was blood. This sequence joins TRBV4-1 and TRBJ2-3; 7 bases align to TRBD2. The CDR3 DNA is TGCGCCAGCAGCCAAGGCTTTAGCGGGCGTACAGATACGCAGTATTTT. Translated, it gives CASSQGFSGRTDTQYF.